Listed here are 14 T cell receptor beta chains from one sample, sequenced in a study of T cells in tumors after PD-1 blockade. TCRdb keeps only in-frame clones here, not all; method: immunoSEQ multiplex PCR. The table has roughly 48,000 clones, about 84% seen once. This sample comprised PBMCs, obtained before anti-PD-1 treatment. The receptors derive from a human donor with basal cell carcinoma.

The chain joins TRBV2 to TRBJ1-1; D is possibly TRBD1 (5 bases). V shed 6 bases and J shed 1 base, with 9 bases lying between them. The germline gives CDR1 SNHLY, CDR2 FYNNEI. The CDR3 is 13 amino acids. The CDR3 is CASRDQGNTEAFF. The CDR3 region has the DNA TGTGCCAGCAGAGACCAGGGGAACACTGAAGCTTTCTTT.

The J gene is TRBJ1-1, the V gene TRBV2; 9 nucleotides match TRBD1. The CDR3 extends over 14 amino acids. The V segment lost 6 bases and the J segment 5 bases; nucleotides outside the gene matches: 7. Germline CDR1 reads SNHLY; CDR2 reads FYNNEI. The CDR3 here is CASRPGDRETEAFF. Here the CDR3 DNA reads TGTGCCAGCAGACCTGGGGACAGGGAGACTGAAGCTTTCTTT.

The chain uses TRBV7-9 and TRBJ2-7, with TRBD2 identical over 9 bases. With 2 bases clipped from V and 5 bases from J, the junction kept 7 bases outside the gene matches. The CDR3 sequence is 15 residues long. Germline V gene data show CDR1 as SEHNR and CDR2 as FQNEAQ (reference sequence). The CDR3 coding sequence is TGTGCCAGCAGCTTAAGAGCGGGGGGCGTCGACGAGCAGTACTTC. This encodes CASSLRAGGVDEQYF.

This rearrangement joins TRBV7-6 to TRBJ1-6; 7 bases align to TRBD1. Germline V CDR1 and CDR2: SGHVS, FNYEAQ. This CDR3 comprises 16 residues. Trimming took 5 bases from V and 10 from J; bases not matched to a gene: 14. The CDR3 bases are TGTGCCAGCAGCCCCACAGGGGCTCGAGAGAGGTCACCCCTCCACTTT. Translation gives CASSPTGARERSPLHF.

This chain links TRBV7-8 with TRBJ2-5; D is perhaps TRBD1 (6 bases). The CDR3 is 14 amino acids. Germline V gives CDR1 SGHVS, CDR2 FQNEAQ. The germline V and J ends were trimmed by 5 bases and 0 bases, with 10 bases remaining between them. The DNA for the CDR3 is TGTGCCAGCAGCCTTGGACAGCACCAAGAGACCCAGTACTTC. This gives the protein CASSLGQHQETQYF.

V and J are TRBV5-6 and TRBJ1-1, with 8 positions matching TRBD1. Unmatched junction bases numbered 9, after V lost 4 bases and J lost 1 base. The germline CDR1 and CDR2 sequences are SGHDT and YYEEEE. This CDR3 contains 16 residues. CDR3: CASSQQGARSNTEAFF. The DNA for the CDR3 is TGTGCCAGCAGCCAGCAGGGGGCGCGGTCGAACACTGAAGCTTTCTTT.

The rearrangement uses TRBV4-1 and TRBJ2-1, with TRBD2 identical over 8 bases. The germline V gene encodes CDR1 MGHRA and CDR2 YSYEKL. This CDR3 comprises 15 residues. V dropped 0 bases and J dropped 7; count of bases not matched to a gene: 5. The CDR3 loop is CASSQELADGNEQFF. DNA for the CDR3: TGCGCCAGCAGCCAAGAACTAGCGGATGGTAATGAGCAGTTCTTC.

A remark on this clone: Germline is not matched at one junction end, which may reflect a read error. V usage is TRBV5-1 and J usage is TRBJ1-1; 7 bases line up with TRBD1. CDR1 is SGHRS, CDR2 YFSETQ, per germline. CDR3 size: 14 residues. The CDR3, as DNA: TGCGCCAGCAGCTGGACAGGCGAAGACACTAAAGCTTTCTTT. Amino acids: CASSWTGEDTKAFF.

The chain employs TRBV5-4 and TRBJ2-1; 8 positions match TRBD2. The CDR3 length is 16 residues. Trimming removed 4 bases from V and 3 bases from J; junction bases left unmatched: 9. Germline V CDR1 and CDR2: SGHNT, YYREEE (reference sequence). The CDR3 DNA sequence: TGTGCCAGCAGCCCCGGGAGGGGAGCCCTCTACAATGAGCAGTTCTTC. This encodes CASSPGRGALYNEQFF.

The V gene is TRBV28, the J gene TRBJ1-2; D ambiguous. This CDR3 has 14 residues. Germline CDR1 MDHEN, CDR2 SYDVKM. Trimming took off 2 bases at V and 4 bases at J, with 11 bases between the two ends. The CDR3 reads CASSLGELSYGYTF. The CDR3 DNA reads TGTGCCAGCAGTTTAGGGGAGCTGAGCTATGGCTACACCTTC.

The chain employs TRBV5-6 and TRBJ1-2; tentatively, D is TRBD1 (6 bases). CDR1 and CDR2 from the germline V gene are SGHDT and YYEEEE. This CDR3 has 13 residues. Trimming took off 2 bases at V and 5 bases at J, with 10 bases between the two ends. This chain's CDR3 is CASSFVQGYGYTF. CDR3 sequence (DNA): TGTGCCAGCAGCTTCGTACAGGGTTATGGCTACACCTTC.

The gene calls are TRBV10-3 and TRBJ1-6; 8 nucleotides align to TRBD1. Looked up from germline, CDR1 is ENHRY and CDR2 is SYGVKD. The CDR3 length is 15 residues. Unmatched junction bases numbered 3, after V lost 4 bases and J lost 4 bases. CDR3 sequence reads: CAISAQGAYNSPLHF. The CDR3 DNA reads TGTGCCATCAGTGCGCAGGGGGCTTATAATTCACCCCTCCACTTT.

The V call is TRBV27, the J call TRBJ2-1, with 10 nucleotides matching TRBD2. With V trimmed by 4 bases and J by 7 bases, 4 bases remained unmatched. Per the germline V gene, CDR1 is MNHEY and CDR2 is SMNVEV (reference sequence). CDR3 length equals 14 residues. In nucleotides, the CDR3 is TGTGCCAGCAGTTGGCCTAGCGGGGGTAATGAGCAGTTCTTC. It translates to CASSWPSGGNEQFF.

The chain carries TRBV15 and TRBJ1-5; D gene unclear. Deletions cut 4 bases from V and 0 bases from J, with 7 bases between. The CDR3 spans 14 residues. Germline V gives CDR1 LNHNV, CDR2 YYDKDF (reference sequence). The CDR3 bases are TGTGCCACCAGCATAGGGATTAGCAATCAGCCCCAGCATTTT. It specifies CATSIGISNQPQHF. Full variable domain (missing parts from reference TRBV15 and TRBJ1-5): DAMVIQNPRYQVTQFGKPVTLSCSQTLNHNVMYWYQQKSSQAPKLLFHYYDKDFNNEADTPDNFQSRRPNTSFCFLDIRSPGLGDTAMYLCATSIGISNQPQHFGDGTRLSIL.